Listed below are T cell receptor beta chains from one sample, sequenced in a study of early T cells in non-severe SARS-CoV-2 infection. MiXCR, applied by TCRdb to the 5' RACE reads, yields one record per CDR3 protein. The sample holds 70,000 to 75,000 distinct CDR3 sequences, 12% seen once. Specimen: whole blood. The source of these receptors is an adult who was a healthcare worker with PCR-confirmed SARS-CoV-2 infection or an uninfected control (not recorded which). Each CDR3 is given with its conserved first and last residue. The order of the fields is D gene, CDR3 length, J gene, clone size, V gene, CDR3 DNA, CDR3 protein. The D gene is left open where the match is weak. Clone sizes are given selectively: once, few, many, or a class where the clone is expanded.

. | 15 | TRBJ1-2 | few | TRBV7-9 | TGTGCCAGCAGCCCCCCCGGCAGGTCTGGCTATGGCTACACCTTC | CASSPPGRSGYGYTF
. | 13 | TRBJ2-1 | many | TRBV7-9 | TGTGCCAGCAGCCAAAGCTCCTACAATGAGCAGTTCTTC | CASSQSSYNEQFF
. | 13 | TRBJ1-2 | many | TRBV29-1 | TGCAGCGTCCGGGGGCCGGGTGACTATGGCTACACCTTC | CSVRGPGDYGYTF
. | 17 | TRBJ2-6 | many | TRBV10-3 | TGTGCCATCAGTGAAGGGCAGGGTCCCTCTGGGGCCAACGTCCTGACTTTC | CAISEGQGPSGANVLTF
TRBD2 | 18 | TRBJ2-2 | many | TRBV3-1 | TGTGCCAGCAGCCAGTATGGGACTAGCCGCGCGAACACCGGGGAGCTGTTTTTT | CASSQYGTSRANTGELFF
TRBD1 | 12 | TRBJ2-1 | many | TRBV20-1 | TGCAGTGTAAGGACAGGGCCCAATGAGCAGTTCTTC | CSVRTGPNEQFF
TRBD2 | 15 | TRBJ2-3 | few | TRBV19 | TGTGCCAGTAGCACTAGCGGGAGAGAGTCAGATACGCAGTATTTT | CASSTSGRESDTQYF
. | 15 | TRBJ1-1 | . | TRBV28 | TGTGCCAGCATTTCCGCCGGGGCGGGGAACACTGAAGCTTTCTTT | CASISAGAGNTEAFF
. | 15 | TRBJ2-6 | many | TRBV7-2 | TGTGCCAGCAGGAACGCCCTCTCTGGGGCCAACGTCCTGACTTTC | CASRNALSGANVLTF
. | 13 | TRBJ1-2 | few | TRBV27 | TGTGCCAGCAGTTTGAACTCAAACTATGGCTACACCTTC | CASSLNSNYGYTF
. | 15 | TRBJ2-7 | . | TRBV20-1 | TGCAGTGCCGTTCTGGGGGCCGGGGGGTTCCGCGAGCAGTACTTC | CSAVLGAGGFREQYF
. | 14 | TRBJ1-1 | few | TRBV30 | TGTGCCTGGAGTCAGGGAACGACAACCACTGAAGCTTTCTTT | CAWSQGTTTTEAFF
TRBD2 | 19 | TRBJ2-3 | . | TRBV2 | TGTGCCAGCAGTGAAGGGACTAGCGGGAGAGCTGGGGACACAGATACGCAGTATTTT | CASSEGTSGRAGDTDTQYF
. | 12 | TRBJ1-3 | few | TRBV28 | TGTGCCAGCAGTTTCGCAGGAAACACCATATATTTT | CASSFAGNTIYF
. | 15 | TRBJ2-5 | . | TRBV28 | TGTGCCAGCAGTGATCCGGGGATCCAAGGGGAGACCCAGTACTTC | CASSDPGIQGETQYF
. | 16 | TRBJ2-7 | many | TRBV3-1 | TGTGCCAGCAGCCAAAGAGCACTCGCCCTATTCTACGAGCAGTACTTC | CASSQRALALFYEQYF
. | 14 | TRBJ2-5 | few | TRBV11-1 | TGTGCCAGCAGCTTAATCTGGGGCCAAGAGACCCAGTACTTC | CASSLIWGQETQYF
. | 13 | TRBJ1-5 | few | TRBV28 | TGTGCCAGCAGCCCGGACACCAATCAGCCCCAGCATTTT | CASSPDTNQPQHF
TRBD2 | 18 | TRBJ2-1 | many | TRBV11-3 | TGTGCCAGCAGCTTAGGTGGGACTAGCGGGAGGGCTCGAAATGAGCAGTTCTTC | CASSLGGTSGRARNEQFF
TRBD2 | 16 | TRBJ2-1 | many | TRBV28 | TGTGCCAGCACCGACTCAGCGGGAGAATCCTACAATGAGCAGTTCTTC | CASTDSAGESYNEQFF
. | 13 | TRBJ2-1 | many | TRBV7-9 | TGTGCCAGCAGCTTAGGTTGGGGAATTGAGCAGTTCTTC | CASSLGWGIEQFF
TRBD2 | 13 | TRBJ2-1 | many | TRBV30 | TGTGCCTGGCTGACTAGCGGGGGGAATGAGCAGTTCTTC | CAWLTSGGNEQFF
. | 13 | TRBJ1-1 | many | TRBV7-7 | TGTGCCAGCAGCTTAGGGGCGAACACTGAAGCTTTCTTT | CASSLGANTEAFF
TRBD1 | 15 | TRBJ2-7 | many | TRBV5-1 | TGCGCCAGCAGCCCTGACAGGGTGAGGTCCTACGAGCAGTACTTC | CASSPDRVRSYEQYF
. | 16 | TRBJ2-5 | many | TRBV5-5 | TGTGCCAGCAGCTTGGCGGGAGCAGTACGGTTGGAGACCCAGTACTTC | CASSLAGAVRLETQYF
. | 15 | TRBJ2-7 | many | TRBV6-2/TRBV6-3 | TGTGCCAGCACCACACTGGGCAGGGGCCGAGACGAGCAGTACTTC | CASTTLGRGRDEQYF
. | 14 | TRBJ2-7 | few | TRBV7-3 | TGTGCCAGCAGCTTAAAGGGTGGGCTGTACGAGCAGTACTTC | CASSLKGGLYEQYF
TRBD1 | 12 | TRBJ1-2 | few | TRBV27 | TGTGCCAGCAGTTCAAGGGGGCATGGCTACACCTTC | CASSSRGHGYTF
TRBD1 | 15 | TRBJ2-1 | many | TRBV7-9 | TGTGCCAGCAGCTTGGGGACAGGGGCGAGGAATGAGCAGTTCTTC | CASSLGTGARNEQFF
. | 15 | TRBJ2-1 | many | TRBV11-2 | TGTGCCAGCAGCCCAAGAAGTAGGTCCTACAATGAGCAGTTCTTC | CASSPRSRSYNEQFF
. | 13 | TRBJ1-5 | many | TRBV30 | TGTGCCTGGAGCCAGGCAAATCATCAGCCCCAGCATTTT | CAWSQANHQPQHF
. | 14 | TRBJ1-5 | many | TRBV7-6 | TGTGCCAGCAGTTACCGACAGGGCAATCAGCCCCAGCATTTT | CASSYRQGNQPQHF
. | 16 | TRBJ2-2 | many | TRBV7-3 | TGTGCCAGCAGCTTAATGCTGGCGACGAACACCGGGGAGCTGTTTTTT | CASSLMLATNTGELFF
. | 13 | TRBJ1-2 | . | TRBV27 | TGTGCCAGCAGTTTATCTGGAATCTATGGCTACACCTTC | CASSLSGIYGYTF
. | 15 | TRBJ2-1 | many | TRBV21-1 | TGTGCCAGCAGCGCCCAGCAACGGTCCTACAATGAGCAGTTCTTC | CASSAQQRSYNEQFF
. | 13 | TRBJ2-3 | many | TRBV20-1 | TGCAGTGCTAAGGGGGGAAGCACAGATACGCAGTATTTT | CSAKGGSTDTQYF
. | 14 | TRBJ2-7 | few | TRBV20-1 | TGCAGTGCCCTCCTAGCGCAAAGAGGCTACGAGCAGTACTTC | CSALLAQRGYEQYF
. | 16 | TRBJ2-1 | many | TRBV5-1 | TGCGCCAGCAGCTTGGGGTCGGGCGGGACCTACAATGAGCAGTTCTTC | CASSLGSGGTYNEQFF
. | 14 | TRBJ1-2 | few | TRBV20-1 | TGCAGTGCTAGAGTGACAGTTAGTTCGGGCGGCTACACCTTC | CSARVTVSSGGYTF
TRBD2 | 14 | TRBJ2-1 | . | TRBV7-3 | TGTGCCAGCTCGCCGGGACTAGGGTACAATGAGCAGTTCTTC | CASSPGLGYNEQFF
. | 13 | TRBJ2-1 | few | TRBV5-1 | TGCGCCAGCAGCTCTAACCCGGGGAATGAGCAGTTCTTC | CASSSNPGNEQFF